Shown below are 8 T cell receptor beta chains from a single sample sequenced in a study of CD8 T cells in Susac syndrome. Random hexamers primed reverse transcription of about 0.45 to 1 ug RNA. TCRdb fed the immunoSEQ multiplex PCR reads into MiXCR, producing one record per CDR3 protein. The profile covers hundreds of thousands of distinct CDR3 sequences, with 75% to 90% appearing a single time and about 0.12% taken by the ten largest. The specimen sequenced was CD8+ T cells from PBMCs. The origin of the receptors is a human donor with multiple sclerosis.

The J gene is TRBJ1-2, the V gene TRBV5-1; maybe TRBD1 (6 bases). V lost 3 bases and J 6 bases, leaving 15 bases between the germline ends. This CDR3 spans 14 amino acids. Germline V gene data show CDR1 as SGHRS and CDR2 as YFSETQ. The DNA for the CDR3 is TGCGCCAGCAGCTGGACAGTGTCGAATGATGGCTACACCTTC. Residues: CASSWTVSNDGYTF.

The chain employs TRBV10-3 and TRBJ2-3; no clear D. The germline V gene encodes CDR1 ENHRY and CDR2 SYGVKD. The CDR3 extends over 14 amino acids. V was clipped by 3 bases and J by 2 bases, with 9 bases between them. CDR3 in amino acids: CAISDPGFTDTQYF. For the CDR3, the DNA is TGTGCCATCAGTGACCCAGGCTTCACAGATACGCAGTATTTT.

V is TRBV6-1 and J is TRBJ2-1, with 7 bases lining up with TRBD2. V lost 2 bases, J lost 7 bases, and 8 bases stayed unmatched. This CDR3 is 15 amino acids long. Germline V gene lookup returns CDR1 MNHNS and CDR2 SASEGT. The CDR3 coding sequence is TGTGCCAGCAGTGAACGTCGCGGGAGTGCGAATGAGCAGTTCTTC. This translates into CASSERRGSANEQFF.

The gene calls are TRBV7-9 and TRBJ2-1, with a possible D match to TRBD2 (6 bases). With 8 bases removed from V and 7 bases from J, the gap between germline ends came to 9 bases. Germline CDR1 is SEHNR and CDR2 is FQNEAQ (reference sequence). The CDR3 is made up of 11 amino acids. DNA for the CDR3: TGTGCCAGCGGCGCGGGGAATGAGCAGTTCTTC. Translating gives CASGAGNEQFF.

Of note for this clonotype: The junction shows a germline mismatch at one end, possibly a read error. The V and J genes are TRBV3-1 and TRBJ2-3, with D perhaps given as TRBD1 or TRBD2 (6 bases each). The CDR3 is 17 amino acids. Germline V gene data show CDR1 as LGHDT and CDR2 as YNNKEL (reference sequence). The CDR3 bases are TGTGCCAGCAGCCAGGGGGCGACGGGGGATGGAACAGGTACGCAGTATTTT. Its translation is CASSQGATGDGTGTQYF.

The chain employs TRBV4-1 and TRBJ2-7, with 9 positions matching TRBD2. The J segment lost 5 bases and the V segment lost 0 bases, leaving 11 bases of the junction unmatched. Germline values: CDR1 MGHRA, CDR2 YSYEKL. The CDR3 runs 17 residues. CDR3 in DNA: TGCGCCAGCAGCCAAGATTTCGCGGGAGGGCCGGTAGACGAGCAGTACTTC. Its translation is CASSQDFAGGPVDEQYF.

The genes are TRBV6-2 or TRBV6-3 and TRBJ1-6; no definite D call. Germline V gene lookup returns CDR1 MNHEY and CDR2 SVGEGT. The CDR3 has 13 amino acids. With 7 bases removed from V and 9 bases from J, the gap between germline ends came to 13 bases. Here the CDR3 reads CASNEGSGSPLHF. The CDR3 DNA sequence: TGTGCCAGCAACGAGGGATCAGGTTCACCCCTCCACTTT.

The chain recombines TRBV5-1 with TRBJ1-3; possibly TRBD1 for D (5 bases). V dropped 0 bases and J dropped 4 bases, with 14 bases sitting between them. Germline V gives CDR1 SGHRS, CDR2 YFSETQ. The CDR3 length is 16 residues. The DNA of the CDR3 is TGCGCCAGCAGCTTGGGGCATCAGGGAGGAGGAAACACCATATATTTT. Its protein is CASSLGHQGGGNTIYF.